This TCR beta chain came from a study of blood T cell repertoires in COVID-19. For the study at large: The analysed material was cDNA or gDNA that came from T cells, B-cell-depleted T cells, or PBMCs.

Method: immunoSEQ multiplex PCR; TCRdb's copy keeps in-frame clones and lacks some. The repertoire holds about 120,000 clones, about 83% seen once, with around 11% in the top ten. With V trimmed by 4 bases and J by 4 bases, 8 bases remained unmatched. Germline V gene sequence: CDR1 SGHRS, CDR2 YFSETQ. The CDR3 is 15 residues long. This TCR came from a man aged 60-69 years with acute or convalescent COVID-19. The chain links TRBV5-1 to TRBJ2-5; TRBD2 aligns across 9 bases. The sample comprised peripheral blood. The CDR3 bases are TGCGCCAGCAGCATATTAGCGGGAGAGAGAGAGACCCAGTACTTC. It is translated as CASSILAGERETQYF. Using reference TRBV5-1 and TRBJ2-5 for the parts outside the CDR3, the full variable domain is KAGVTQTPRYLIKTRGQQVTLSCSPISGHRSVSWYQQTPGQGLQFLFEYFSETQRNKGNFPGRFSGRQFSNSRSEMNVSTLELGDSALYLCASSILAGERETQYFGPGTRLLVL.